Sequencing of this TCR beta chain was carried out in a study of beta chain features in type 1 diabetes. Study-wide background: Patients did not differ from healthy donors in age, gender or cell yield. Overall study findings and caveats: Significant though moderate, a shortening of TCRB CDR3s appeared in all four CD4+ subsets of Type 1 diabetes patients.

This clone was detected a few times. What it recognizes is unknown. The CDR3 has 16 amino acids. After removal of 1 base from V and 9 bases from J, the junction contained 8 bases not matched to a gene. CDR1 MGHRA and CDR2 YSYEKL come from the germline V gene. The whole isolated RNA underwent reverse transcription, so sequencing captured expressed TCRB transcripts. Generated by immunoSEQ multiplex PCR, the TCRdb table keeps only in-frame clones and is missing some. The table has about 250,000 clones, less than 15% seen once. V and J are TRBV4-1 and TRBJ2-1; TRBD2 aligns across 11 bases. This sequence originates from a middle-aged woman in good health. Sequences were obtained from naive CD4+ T cells from blood. CDR3 nucleotide sequence: TGCGCCAGCAGCCAAGTGTTACTAGCGGGGGCCATTGAGCAGTTCTTC. This sequence encodes CASSQVLLAGAIEQFF.